This TCR beta chain was profiled in a study of blood T cell repertoires in COVID-19. Seattle-derived patients entered the study during active infection and were followed longitudinally. The CDR3 runs to 19 residues. The germline V gene encodes CDR1 SGHTA and CDR2 FQGTGA. With 1 base clipped from V and 3 bases from J, the junction kept 9 bases outside the gene matches. In the original analysis: Nucleated cell number was recorded as an estimate derived from reference gene primer amplification. Assay used: immunoSEQ multiplex PCR; TCRdb lists only in-frame clones, some missing. V and J calls and clone size are those listed in that table; D and trimming were worked out from the DNA. This table has over 65,000 clones, approximately 86% appearing once.

The clonotype originates from an elderly man with COVID-19, enrolled during active disease. The rearrangement uses TRBV7-3 and TRBJ2-6; TRBD2 matches 10 bases. The material sequenced was peripheral blood. CDR3 coding DNA: TGTGCCAGCAGCTTAAGAGGGCAGCGGGGGGGCCTTGGGGCCAACGTCCTGACTTTC. Translation gives CASSLRGQRGGLGANVLTF.